This TCR beta chain was recorded in a study of blood T cell repertoires in COVID-19. Study details: Collection of acute and convalescent COVID-19 samples took place in the United States, Italy and Spain.

Profiling relied on immunoSEQ multiplex PCR, and the TCRdb table lists in-frame clones only, not all of them. Of 95,000 to 130,000 clones in the sample, about 80% were seen once. Sequences were obtained from peripheral blood. This TCR derives from a man aged 65 to 79 with active or convalescent COVID-19.

CDR3 bases: TGTGCCAGCAGCTTTGGGACAGGGCTCTATGGCTACACCTTC. This translates into CASSFGTGLYGYTF. The chain has TRBV5-6 and TRBJ1-2; 9 bases match TRBD1. Per germline, CDR1 SGHDT and CDR2 YYEEEE. The V gene end was trimmed by 2 bases and the J gene end by 4 bases; junction bases not matched to a gene: 3. This CDR3 is 14 amino acids long.